These T cell receptor beta chains were read from a single sample in a study of blood T cells in healthy people across ages. TCRdb passed the 5' RACE reads through MiXCR, listing each CDR3 protein once. This sample has over a million distinct CDR3 sequences; approximately 59% occur once, and the top ten carry more than 6%. Material: blood. These receptors were taken from a man aged 18 to 29 in good health. Both conserved end residues are part of each CDR3. A D gene is named only where the DNA matches it firmly. A clone size is listed for some rows: how often the clone was seen (once, few, many), or a class if it is expanded.

cdr3_nt	cdr3_aa	d_call	j_call	v_call	clone_size
TGCAGCGTTGGCCTAGCGGGAGGGCCAGGAGGAAATGAGCAGTTCTTC	CSVGLAGGPGGNEQFF	TRBD2	TRBJ2-1	TRBV29-1	NA
TGCGCCAGCAGCCCCCGGGACGGGTATTCTCAAGAGGCCCAGTACTTC	CASSPRDGYSQEAQYF	NA	TRBJ2-5	TRBV4-1	NA
TGTGCCAGCAGCGCCGGGACCGCCGGCTACAATGAGCAGTTCTTC	CASSAGTAGYNEQFF	NA	TRBJ2-1	TRBV7-9	NA
TGTGCCAGCAGTTATCCCGTTCCGGATACGCAGTATTTT	CASSYPVPDTQYF	NA	TRBJ2-3	TRBV28	NA
TGTGCCAGCAGTTACCGGCAGGGGGTTGCTGGCTACACCTTC	CASSYRQGVAGYTF	TRBD1	TRBJ1-2	TRBV6-5	NA
TGTGCCAGCAGCACCCCCTTATATCCAAGGCAGTTCTTC	CASSTPLYPRQFF	NA	TRBJ2-1	TRBV11-2	NA
TGTGCCAGCAGCCATAGCGGCCAGCCTTCCTATGGCTACACCTTC	CASSHSGQPSYGYTF	NA	TRBJ1-2	TRBV7-9	NA
TGTGCCAGCAGCAACCTTTATGAGCAGTTCTTC	CASSNLYEQFF	NA	TRBJ2-1	TRBV6-5	NA
TGTGCCTCGGTGGGGGTAAGCAATTGGACTGAAGCTTTCTTT	CASVGVSNWTEAFF	NA	TRBJ1-1	TRBV6-5	NA
TGCAGTGCTTCTGGTGGGGCGGTTAATTGTGGCTACACCTTC	CSASGGAVNCGYTF	NA	TRBJ1-2	TRBV20-1	NA
TGTACCAGCCGCTCAGGGGAGAACACCGGGGAGCTGTTTTTT	CTSRSGENTGELFF	NA	TRBJ2-2	TRBV6-2/TRBV6-3	NA
TGTGCCAGCAGTTCAGCAGAACTAGGGTCCCAGCATTTT	CASSSAELGSQHF	NA	TRBJ1-5	TRBV6-5	NA
TGTGCCAGCAGTTCCCAGAGGGGTAGCGAGCAGTACTTC	CASSSQRGSEQYF	NA	TRBJ2-7	TRBV6-1	NA
TGTGCCGGAAAGATGCTAGCGGGAAGCGATGAGCAGTTCTTC	CAGKMLAGSDEQFF	TRBD2	TRBJ2-1	TRBV27	NA
TGTGCCATCAGTGAGCTAGAGAGGTCCTACAATGAGCAGTTCTTC	CAISELERSYNEQFF	NA	TRBJ2-1	TRBV10-3	NA
TGTGCCATCAGTGGAGAGGACAGGGGGCAGGTCGAGCAGTACTTC	CAISGEDRGQVEQYF	TRBD1	TRBJ2-7	TRBV10-3	few
TGTGCCAGCAGCAATAGGGACAATGAGGCATATGGCTACACCTTC	CASSNRDNEAYGYTF	NA	TRBJ1-2	TRBV21-1	NA
TGTGCCAGCTCCCCCACTGAAGCTTTCTTT	CASSPTEAFF	NA	TRBJ1-1	TRBV18	few
TGTGCCAGCAGCAACTGGGGAGGAAACACTGAAGCTTTCTTT	CASSNWGGNTEAFF	NA	TRBJ1-1	TRBV6-1	NA
TGTGCAGCGGCGCGGACAGGGAATAATGAAAAACTGTTTTTT	CAAARTGNNEKLFF	TRBD1	TRBJ1-4	TRBV7-8	NA
TGTGCCAGCAGTTGGGGCGTTAGCACAGATACGCAGTATTTT	CASSWGVSTDTQYF	NA	TRBJ2-3	TRBV12-3/TRBV12-4	NA
TGTGCCAGCAGTTTGAACAGGGGTGGGGGAGAGGCCCAGTACTTC	CASSLNRGGGEAQYF	TRBD1	TRBJ2-5	TRBV12-3/TRBV12-4	NA
TGCGCCAGCAGCCAATTCTCTACAGGGACCTACGAGCAGTACTTC	CASSQFSTGTYEQYF	NA	TRBJ2-7	TRBV4-3	few
TGTGCCAGCAGCCAGGGAGGAGGGCTAGCGGGCCACAATGAGCAGTACTTC	CASSQGGGLAGHNEQYF	TRBD2	TRBJ2-7	TRBV7-2	NA
TGTGCCAGCAGTCGTCAGGGTACGCAGTATTTT	CASSRQGTQYF	NA	TRBJ2-3	TRBV11-2	few
TGCGCCAGCAGCTTAAAGGTCGGGGGAGAGACCCAGTACTTC	CASSLKVGGETQYF	NA	TRBJ2-5	TRBV5-1	NA
TGTGCCAGCAGCCCGGGACTTTACAATGAGCAGTTCTTC	CASSPGLYNEQFF	NA	TRBJ2-1	TRBV12-3/TRBV12-4	many
TGCGCCAGCAAGACAGGGGATCATAGCAATCAGCCCCAGCATTTT	CASKTGDHSNQPQHF	TRBD1	TRBJ1-5	TRBV27	once
TGTGCCAGCAGTCCCGGGACCTCGAATCACGAGCAGTACTTC	CASSPGTSNHEQYF	NA	TRBJ2-7	TRBV27	NA
TGTGCCAGCAGACCTTATACAGGAGGTAACTACGAGCAGTACTTC	CASRPYTGGNYEQYF	NA	TRBJ2-7	TRBV12-3/TRBV12-4	NA
TGCAGCGTTGATGAAACGGGGGGTAATGAAAAACTGTTTTTT	CSVDETGGNEKLFF	NA	TRBJ1-4	TRBV29-1	NA
TGTGCTAGCAGCCCGGGACAGGGTGAGAGGTACGAGCAGTACTTC	CASSPGQGERYEQYF	TRBD1	TRBJ2-7	TRBV7-7	few
TGTGCCAGCAGCACCCCCACTGACAGGGATCATGGCTACACCTTC	CASSTPTDRDHGYTF	TRBD1	TRBJ1-2	TRBV7-9	many
TGTGCCATCAGTGAGTCGCGGGGCGGGCGCGCCTACAATGAGCAGTTCTTC	CAISESRGGRAYNEQFF	NA	TRBJ2-1	TRBV10-3	NA
TGTGCCAGCAGTCCTGGGACAGGGACGAATTCACCCCTCCACTTT	CASSPGTGTNSPLHF	TRBD1	TRBJ1-6	TRBV25-1	NA
TGTGCCAGCAGTTTAGCGGGGTTCGGGGCGACCCAGAATTACGAGCAGTACTTC	CASSLAGFGATQNYEQYF	NA	TRBJ2-7	TRBV12-3/TRBV12-4	NA
TGTGCCAGCTCACCATCGAAAGGGGGTACGACACATACGCAGTATTTT	CASSPSKGGTTHTQYF	NA	TRBJ2-3	TRBV18	once
TGCAGTGCCCCCCGATTCCGAAATATGGGAGATGAGCAGTTCTTC	CSAPRFRNMGDEQFF	NA	TRBJ2-1	TRBV20-1	NA
TGCGCCAGCAGCCAAGATGAGAGTAGGGGCGGTGTTGAAAAACTGTTTTTT	CASSQDESRGGVEKLFF	NA	TRBJ1-4	TRBV4-1	NA
TGTGCCAGCAGCTTCGAACAGGTCCTTGTTACGCAGTATTTT	CASSFEQVLVTQYF	NA	TRBJ2-3	TRBV11-2	NA
TGTGCCAGCAGCGTATCGCAGGGAAGTGGATCACCCCTCCACTTT	CASSVSQGSGSPLHF	NA	TRBJ1-6	TRBV9	NA
TGTGCCAGCAGCTCTTCCACGGCCTACAATGAGCAGTTCTTC	CASSSSTAYNEQFF	NA	TRBJ2-1	TRBV7-9	NA
TGTGCCAGCAGCCAAGAATTCGGGGGTTCCTACAATGAGCAGTTCTTC	CASSQEFGGSYNEQFF	NA	TRBJ2-1	TRBV3-1	NA
TGTGCCACCAGCGAAAGCAGGGGCACTGAAGCTTTCTTT	CATSESRGTEAFF	NA	TRBJ1-1	TRBV15	NA
TGTGCCAGCAGTGAAGGGCGGGACATCAACTATGGCTACACCTTC	CASSEGRDINYGYTF	NA	TRBJ1-2	TRBV2	NA
TGCAGTGCTACCCATGAATCCCTGGGAAATCGTGTAGGGAATGAGCAGTTCTTC	CSATHESLGNRVGNEQFF	NA	TRBJ2-1	TRBV20-1	few
TGTGCCAGCAGCTCCGCGGGACCCGTTGAGCAGTTCTTC	CASSSAGPVEQFF	NA	TRBJ2-1	TRBV7-9	NA
TGTGCCAGCAGCCCTGTTCGAGCGGGGGGGTCAGGGGCCAACGTCCTGACTTTC	CASSPVRAGGSGANVLTF	TRBD2	TRBJ2-6	TRBV13	NA